A single sample gave rise to the 10 T cell receptor beta chains below, sequenced in a study of glioma-infiltrating T cells (dated by TCRdb to about 2016). The reads were generated on an Illumina MiSeq. The iRepertoire nested amplicon-rescue multiplex PCR (arm-PCR) platform was used to amplify TCR alpha and beta CDR3 regions from RNA. TCRdb cleaned the public reads at Q25 with fastp, built clones with MiXCR and kept in-frame beta chains. When rows share a CDR3 protein, they turn into one entry using the most common DNA and genes. This sample is represented by 150,000 to 200,000 distinct CDR3 sequences; over 40% of them were singletons. The ten largest clones take up around 5.3% of the sample. Sample: glioma tissue, nonneoplastic brain tissue, or PBMCs (not recorded which). All receptors come from a human donor with low-grade glioma or glioblastoma, undergoing nonglioma brain surgery, or in good health (not recorded which).

This clonotype was seen just once. This may come from a read error, since a much larger clone is one base off. The rearrangement links TRBV28 to TRBJ2-1, with 7 bases identical to TRBD2. V trimming: 8 bases; J trimming: 3 bases; junction bases outside the gene matches: 10. The CDR3 covers 15 residues. Germline-derived CDR1 and CDR2 are MDHEN and SYDVKM. The CDR3 DNA sequence: TGTGCCAGCCTCTTGACTAGCCCGTACTACAATGAGCAGTTCTTC. Translation gives CASLLTSPYYNEQFF.

This clonotype turned up a few times. The chain links TRBV30 to TRBJ1-2, with 7 bases lining up with TRBD1. Germline lookup yields CDR1 GTSNPN and CDR2 SVGIG (reference sequence). This CDR3 region has 12 residues. V shed 5 bases, J shed 3 bases, and the junction held 3 bases outside the gene matches. The CDR3 region is CAWGDRDYGYTF. CDR3 bases: TGTGCCTGGGGGGACAGAGACTATGGCTACACCTTC.

Of note for this clonotype: With a much larger clone just one base away, this may be a read error. This rearrangement joins TRBV19 to TRBJ1-5; TRBD1 matches 8 bases. Germline V lookup: CDR1 LNHDA, CDR2 SQIVND (reference sequence). Trimming at V came to 1 base and at J to 5 bases, leaving 4 bases not matched to a gene. This CDR3 region has 15 residues. The CDR3 DNA is TGTGCCAGTAGTATAGGTTGGACAGGGTATCAGCCCCAGCATTTT. Translating it yields CASSIGWTGYQPQHF.

The CDR3 DNA is TGTGCCAGCAGTTTTCGGAGGACTGAAGCTTTCTTT. Its translation: CASSFRRTEAFF. The rearrangement joins TRBV28 to TRBJ1-1; D unresolved. The V end lost 3 bases, the J end lost 5 bases, and 7 bases lay between the germline ends. Germline V CDR1 and CDR2: MDHEN, SYDVKM. CDR3 size: 12 residues.

Ten or more counts support this clonotype. The V and J genes are TRBV15 and TRBJ1-1; tentatively, D is TRBD1 (6 bases). The CDR3 spans 14 residues. The V end was cut by 5 bases, the J end by 0 bases, with 10 bases between. Germline lookup yields CDR1 LNHNV and CDR2 YYDKDF (reference sequence). The CDR3 here is CATSPTGMNTEAFF. For the CDR3, the DNA is TGTGCCACCAGCCCTACAGGGATGAACACTGAAGCTTTCTTT.

This clonotype was recorded once. Being one base from a much bigger clone, this may be a read error. The chain combines TRBV3-1 with TRBJ1-2; D unclear. The CDR3 consists of 13 residues. Germline V gene lookup returns CDR1 LGHDT and CDR2 YNNKEL (reference sequence). CDR3 residues: CVSSFDMNYGYTF. The CDR3 DNA reads as TGTGTCAGCAGTTTCGACATGAACTATGGCTACACCTTC.

Details on this clonotype: A clone one base away is much larger, so this may be a read error. The gene calls are TRBV10-2 and TRBJ1-3; TRBD1 is a possible D gene (5 bases). CDR1 and CDR2 (germline): WSHSY, SAAADI. The CDR3 has 13 residues. The CDR3, as DNA: TGCGCCAGCGCGGACACCCTTGGAAACAACATATATTTT. This codes for CASADTLGNNIYF.

This clonotype has at least ten counts. This rearrangement joins TRBV20-1 to TRBJ2-1, with 9 positions matching TRBD2. This CDR3 has 14 residues. Germline CDR1 and CDR2: DFQATT and SNEGSKA (reference sequence). After removal of 5 bases from V and 6 bases from J, the junction contained 8 bases not matched to a gene. CDR3 sequence: CSAEGLANFNEQFF. DNA for the CDR3: TGCAGTGCTGAAGGACTAGCGAACTTCAATGAGCAGTTCTTC.

Many counts were recorded for this clonotype. This sequence joins TRBV4-1 and TRBJ2-5; 11 bases are shared with TRBD1. The CDR3 is 14 amino acids. V gave up 2 bases and J gave up 5 bases; unmatched junction bases: 1. Germline loops: CDR1 MGHRA, CDR2 YSYEKL. The CDR3 region is CASSQRDRGETQYF. The CDR3 DNA follows: TGCGCCAGCAGCCAACGGGACAGGGGGGAGACCCAGTACTTC.

This clonotype was observed many times. J is TRBJ2-3 and V is TRBV6-1, with TRBD2 identical over 11 bases. The V segment lost 6 bases and the J segment 7 bases; nucleotides outside the gene matches: 9. The germline gives CDR1 MNHNS, CDR2 SASEGT. The CDR3 has 15 amino acids. CDR3 sequence (DNA): TGTGCCAGCAGGGAACTAGCGGGAGTTAGTCATACGCAGTATTTT. Its protein is CASRELAGVSHTQYF.